This T cell receptor beta chain originates from a study of shared clonotypes between healthy human individuals. Sequencing used immunoSEQ multiplex PCR; TCRdb keeps in-frame clones, though not all of them. Of about 1.5 million clones in the sample, around 98% were seen once. This CDR3 comprises 16 residues. V was pared by 2 bases and J by 1 base, with 14 bases between. The germline V gene encodes CDR1 MNHNS and CDR2 SASEGT. This clonotype originated in a young man in good health. The chain combines TRBV6-1 with TRBJ1-1; D is unclear. The specimen was naive CD4+ T cells sorted from blood. This sample's subset: CD45RA+ positively selected. DNA for the CDR3: TGTGCCAGCAGTGAAAGTAATACGCGGACGAACACTGAAGCTTTCTTT. Its protein product is CASSESNTRTNTEAFF.